Listed below are T cell receptor beta chains from one sample, sequenced in a study of OX40 agonist ivuxolimab in advanced cancers. Assay: immunoSEQ multiplex PCR; the TCRdb copy retains only in-frame clones and omits some. Of about 68,000 clones in the sample, around 84% were seen once. Sequenced here: CD4+ or CD8+ T cells sorted from blood, sampled in a trial of the OX40 agonist ivuxolimab. Every receptor here comes from an adult with an advanced solid tumor such as melanoma, head and neck, liver or kidney cancer. The CDR3 runs from the conserved cysteine through the conserved F or W. The order of the fields is CDR3 DNA, CDR3 protein, clone size, D gene, J gene, V gene. The D gene is left open where the match is weak. Clone sizes are given selectively: once, few, many, or a class where the clone is expanded.

cdr3_nt: TGTGCCAGCATGGGTATTGGACAGGGGATGGTAAATGAGCAGTTCTTC
cdr3_aa: CASMGIGQGMVNEQFF
clone_size: NA
d_call: TRBD1
j_call: TRBJ2-1
v_call: TRBV2

cdr3_nt: TGTGCCAGCAGTTTCCACGGGGCCAACGTCCTGACTTTC
cdr3_aa: CASSFHGANVLTF
clone_size: NA
d_call: NA
j_call: TRBJ2-6
v_call: TRBV27

cdr3_nt: TGTGCCAGCAGCTTGGGGACAGGGGGTACCTACGAGCAGTACTTC
cdr3_aa: CASSLGTGGTYEQYF
clone_size: NA
d_call: TRBD1
j_call: TRBJ2-7
v_call: TRBV5-4

cdr3_nt: TGTGCCAGTAGTATGGGTGTCCCGGGCACAGATACGCAGTATTTT
cdr3_aa: CASSMGVPGTDTQYF
clone_size: many
d_call: NA
j_call: TRBJ2-3
v_call: TRBV19

cdr3_nt: TGTGCCAGCAGTTTCTGGCAGTATCAGCCCCAGCATTTT
cdr3_aa: CASSFWQYQPQHF
clone_size: few
d_call: NA
j_call: TRBJ1-5
v_call: TRBV28

cdr3_nt: TGTGCCAGCAGCGACGGGAGTAGGTCCTACAATGAGCAGTTCTTC
cdr3_aa: CASSDGSRSYNEQFF
clone_size: NA
d_call: NA
j_call: TRBJ2-1
v_call: TRBV11-2

cdr3_nt: TGTGCCAGCAGCCGTGGGGACAGAAGCTACGAGCAGTACTTC
cdr3_aa: CASSRGDRSYEQYF
clone_size: NA
d_call: TRBD1
j_call: TRBJ2-7
v_call: TRBV7-8

cdr3_nt: TGTGCCAGCAGTCAAACCCGGACAGGGCTATTGGGCTACACCTTC
cdr3_aa: CASSQTRTGLLGYTF
clone_size: NA
d_call: TRBD1
j_call: TRBJ1-2
v_call: TRBV28

cdr3_nt: TGTGCCAGCTCACAGGATCGGGGACAGGGGGCTCGGCAGCCCCAGCATTTT
cdr3_aa: CASSQDRGQGARQPQHF
clone_size: NA
d_call: TRBD1
j_call: TRBJ1-5
v_call: TRBV18

cdr3_nt: TGTGCAAGTCGCTTCCAGGCAGGGAAAACTGGGGCCAACGTCCTGACTTTC
cdr3_aa: CASRFQAGKTGANVLTF
clone_size: NA
d_call: NA
j_call: TRBJ2-6
v_call: TRBV12-2

cdr3_nt: TGTGCCATCAGTCAACAGGGTGGGGGTCAGCCCCAGCATTTT
cdr3_aa: CAISQQGGGQPQHF
clone_size: NA
d_call: NA
j_call: TRBJ1-5
v_call: TRBV10-3

cdr3_nt: TGCGCCAGCAGCCGTTTCGGGACAGGGGGCACTGGGGCCAACGTCCTGACTTTC
cdr3_aa: CASSRFGTGGTGANVLTF
clone_size: NA
d_call: TRBD1
j_call: TRBJ2-6
v_call: TRBV5-1

cdr3_nt: TGTGCCAGCAGCAACAGGGTGGTGTCCAAAAACATTCAGTACTTC
cdr3_aa: CASSNRVVSKNIQYF
clone_size: NA
d_call: NA
j_call: TRBJ2-4
v_call: TRBV21-1

cdr3_nt: TGTGCCAGCAGCGAGAGACAGGGGTATGGCTACACCTTC
cdr3_aa: CASSERQGYGYTF
clone_size: NA
d_call: TRBD1
j_call: TRBJ1-2
v_call: TRBV6-5

cdr3_nt: TGTGCCAGCAGCTCCGGACATGTAGGCTACACCTTC
cdr3_aa: CASSSGHVGYTF
clone_size: NA
d_call: NA
j_call: TRBJ1-2
v_call: TRBV7-2

cdr3_nt: TGTGCCAGCGGTATATTGCGGGAGCACCGATCTAACACCGGGGAGCTGTTTTTT
cdr3_aa: CASGILREHRSNTGELFF
clone_size: NA
d_call: TRBD2
j_call: TRBJ2-2
v_call: TRBV27

cdr3_nt: TGTGCCAGCAGCTTAGACCGGACAGGGTATGGCTACACCTTC
cdr3_aa: CASSLDRTGYGYTF
clone_size: NA
d_call: TRBD1
j_call: TRBJ1-2
v_call: TRBV7-2

cdr3_nt: TGTGCCAGCAGCTTAGGTTCGGGAAACATGAACACTGAAGCTTTCTTT
cdr3_aa: CASSLGSGNMNTEAFF
clone_size: NA
d_call: NA
j_call: TRBJ1-1
v_call: TRBV7-9

cdr3_nt: TGTGCCAGTAGTATACAACTAGCGGGAGGGCCGTACAATGAGCAGTTCTTC
cdr3_aa: CASSIQLAGGPYNEQFF
clone_size: NA
d_call: TRBD2
j_call: TRBJ2-1
v_call: TRBV19

cdr3_nt: TGTGCCAGCAGTACCTCAACAGGGGAGGGTGAAAAACTGTTTTTT
cdr3_aa: CASSTSTGEGEKLFF
clone_size: once
d_call: TRBD1
j_call: TRBJ1-4
v_call: TRBV6-5

cdr3_nt: TGTGCCAGCAGCCCGACAGGGGCGGGCGTCGAGACCCAGTACTTC
cdr3_aa: CASSPTGAGVETQYF
clone_size: few
d_call: TRBD1
j_call: TRBJ2-5
v_call: TRBV5-8

cdr3_nt: TGTGCCAGCAGCCATTTCCCAGATACGCAGTATTTT
cdr3_aa: CASSHFPDTQYF
clone_size: once
d_call: NA
j_call: TRBJ2-3
v_call: TRBV11-2

cdr3_nt: TGTGCCAGCAGCGAAATACGGGGGGCTCAGCCCCAGCATTTT
cdr3_aa: CASSEIRGAQPQHF
clone_size: NA
d_call: NA
j_call: TRBJ1-5
v_call: TRBV16

cdr3_nt: TGTGCCAGCTCACGAGGACAGGGCGGTTGGGGCTACACCTTC
cdr3_aa: CASSRGQGGWGYTF
clone_size: NA
d_call: TRBD1
j_call: TRBJ1-2
v_call: TRBV18

cdr3_nt: TGTGCCAGCAGTTCCCCGGGGGGACAGGGGCGCGAGCAGTACTTC
cdr3_aa: CASSSPGGQGREQYF
clone_size: NA
d_call: TRBD1
j_call: TRBJ2-7
v_call: TRBV28

cdr3_nt: TGCGCCAGCCGCGGACTAGCGGGAGAAGAGACCCAGTACTTC
cdr3_aa: CASRGLAGEETQYF
clone_size: NA
d_call: TRBD2
j_call: TRBJ2-5
v_call: TRBV4-1

cdr3_nt: TGTGCCAGCAGCTTAACGCTGGGGACCGAGCAGTTCTTC
cdr3_aa: CASSLTLGTEQFF
clone_size: NA
d_call: NA
j_call: TRBJ2-1
v_call: TRBV7-9

cdr3_nt: TGTGCCAGCAGCGACCTGACAGGGATGGCTGAAGCTTTCTTT
cdr3_aa: CASSDLTGMAEAFF
clone_size: NA
d_call: TRBD1
j_call: TRBJ1-1
v_call: TRBV9

cdr3_nt: TGTGCCAGCAGCCCCTTGGTTGGGAGGGGAACTAATGAAAAACTGTTTTTT
cdr3_aa: CASSPLVGRGTNEKLFF
clone_size: NA
d_call: NA
j_call: TRBJ1-4
v_call: TRBV27

cdr3_nt: TGTGCCAGCCATACTGGGGATCAGCCCCAGCATTTT
cdr3_aa: CASHTGDQPQHF
clone_size: NA
d_call: NA
j_call: TRBJ1-5
v_call: TRBV28

cdr3_nt: TGTGCCAGCAGCTTAACATCAGCAGGGGAAGCTTTCTTT
cdr3_aa: CASSLTSAGEAFF
clone_size: NA
d_call: NA
j_call: TRBJ1-1
v_call: TRBV11-3

cdr3_nt: TGCAGCATACGGCAGGACCGCACTGAAGCTTTCTTT
cdr3_aa: CSIRQDRTEAFF
clone_size: NA
d_call: NA
j_call: TRBJ1-1
v_call: TRBV29-1

cdr3_nt: TGTGCCAGCTCACCACCGAAGGGAGGGGGCTCTGGGGCCAACGTCCTGACTTTC
cdr3_aa: CASSPPKGGGSGANVLTF
clone_size: NA
d_call: NA
j_call: TRBJ2-6
v_call: TRBV18

cdr3_nt: TGTGCCAGCAGTGTCAGACTCCTCTCCTACGAGCAGTACTTC
cdr3_aa: CASSVRLLSYEQYF
clone_size: NA
d_call: NA
j_call: TRBJ2-7
v_call: TRBV2

cdr3_nt: TGTGCCAGCAGCGTAGGTGTAGCGGGAGTTGAGACCCAGTACTTC
cdr3_aa: CASSVGVAGVETQYF
clone_size: NA
d_call: TRBD2
j_call: TRBJ2-5
v_call: TRBV9

cdr3_nt: TGTGCCAGCAGAACCGTGACAGGGGGCTCCTACAATGAGCAGTTCTTC
cdr3_aa: CASRTVTGGSYNEQFF
clone_size: NA
d_call: TRBD1
j_call: TRBJ2-1
v_call: TRBV28

cdr3_nt: TGTGCCAGCTCACCACGAGGCCAGGTTATCACAGATACGCAGTATTTT
cdr3_aa: CASSPRGQVITDTQYF
clone_size: NA
d_call: NA
j_call: TRBJ2-3
v_call: TRBV18

cdr3_nt: TGTGCCAGTAGTATAGGGGGCGGGACAGGGGTCCAAGAGACCCAGTACTTC
cdr3_aa: CASSIGGGTGVQETQYF
clone_size: NA
d_call: TRBD1
j_call: TRBJ2-5
v_call: TRBV19

cdr3_nt: TGTGCCAGCAGCTCTCCTAAACGGGGGCTAGCGGGAGGCGAGCAGTACTTC
cdr3_aa: CASSSPKRGLAGGEQYF
clone_size: NA
d_call: TRBD2
j_call: TRBJ2-7
v_call: TRBV11-3

cdr3_nt: TGCGCCAGCAGGGATCCCGGGACAGGCCCGCGCGGGGGCAATCAGCCCCAGCATTTT
cdr3_aa: CASRDPGTGPRGGNQPQHF
clone_size: NA
d_call: TRBD1
j_call: TRBJ1-5
v_call: TRBV23-1

cdr3_nt: TGTGCCAGCAGCTTTCTCGGGAGCGAGACAGATACGCAGTATTTT
cdr3_aa: CASSFLGSETDTQYF
clone_size: NA
d_call: NA
j_call: TRBJ2-3
v_call: TRBV11-3

cdr3_nt: TGTGCCAGCCTGGGACTTTCCTACGAGCAGTACTTC
cdr3_aa: CASLGLSYEQYF
clone_size: NA
d_call: NA
j_call: TRBJ2-7
v_call: TRBV28

cdr3_nt: TGTGCCAGTAGTTTCGTGAACACTGAAGCTTTCTTT
cdr3_aa: CASSFVNTEAFF
clone_size: many
d_call: NA
j_call: TRBJ1-1
v_call: TRBV19

cdr3_nt: TGTGCCAGCAGCTTAGATGGCAATGAGCAGTTCTTC
cdr3_aa: CASSLDGNEQFF
clone_size: NA
d_call: NA
j_call: TRBJ2-1
v_call: TRBV11-2

cdr3_nt: TGTGCCAGCAGCGTGTACTGGGGCACTGAAGCTTTCTTT
cdr3_aa: CASSVYWGTEAFF
clone_size: few
d_call: NA
j_call: TRBJ1-1
v_call: TRBV9